The 3 T cell receptor beta chains below come from one sample, sequenced in a study of T cells in women clearing cervical HPV infection. The repertoire was sequenced with immunoSEQ multiplex PCR; TCRdb's copy has only in-frame clones and lacks some. The sample totals under 35,000 clones. Sequences were obtained from blood buffy coat. The receptors stem from a woman aged 18 to 75 with a cervical HPV16 infection that either progressed to CIN3+ or cleared (not recorded which).

Notes on this clone: The CDR3 is cut off 3 residues early in the read; its end comes from the germline J gene. The chain combines TRBV7-2 with TRBJ1-2, with a possible D match to TRBD1 (5 bases). Germline CDR1 and CDR2: SGHTA and FQGNSA. The length of the CDR3 is 14 residues. The CDR3 sequence: CASSSRGRQYDYTF. Incomplete CDR3 DNA: TGTGCCAGCAGCTCTAGAGGGCGACAGTACGAC. The entire variable domain, with the rest obtained from reference TRBV7-2 and TRBJ1-2, is as follows: GAGVSQSPSNKVTEKGKDVELRCDPISGHTALYWYRQSLGQGLEFLIYFQGNSAPDKSGLPSDRFSAERTGGSVSTLTIQRTQQEDSAVYLCASSSRGRQYDYTFGSGTRLTVV.

As to this clone: The sequenced fragment ends 3 residues before the CDR3 boundary, so the rest is inferred from the germline J gene. The V and J genes are TRBV5-5 and TRBJ2-2; 7 bases are shared with TRBD1. This CDR3 region has 15 residues. Trimming cost V 4 bases and J 5 bases; bases outside gene matches: 8. The germline V gene has CDR1 SGHKS and CDR2 YYEKEE (reference sequence). CDR3 DNA, as far as it was read: TGTGCCAGCAGCGACCAACGACAGGGTACCGGGGAG. This sequence encodes CASSDQRQGTGE. The CDR3 as a whole reads CASSDQRQGTGELFF.

Comments on this clone: The missing CDR3 end, 3 residues past where the read stops, is filled in from the germline J gene. The chain carries TRBV20-1 and TRBJ2-3; tentatively, D is TRBD2 (7 bases). CDR1 is DFQATT and CDR2 is SNEGSKA in the germline V gene (reference sequence). The CDR3 spans 13 residues. Trimming cost V 8 bases and J 2 bases, with 14 bases left between them. This chain's CDR3 is CSPKGGDTDTQYF. The sequenced part of the CDR3 DNA is TGCAGTCCAAAGGGGGGGGACACAGATACG.